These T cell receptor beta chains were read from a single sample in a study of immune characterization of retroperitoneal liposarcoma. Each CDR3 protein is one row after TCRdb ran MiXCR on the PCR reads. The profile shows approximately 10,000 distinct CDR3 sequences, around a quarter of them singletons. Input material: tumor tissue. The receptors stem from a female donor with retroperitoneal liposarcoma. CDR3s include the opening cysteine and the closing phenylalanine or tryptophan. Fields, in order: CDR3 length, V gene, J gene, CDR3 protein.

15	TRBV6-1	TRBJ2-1	CASSPSTRSYNEQFF
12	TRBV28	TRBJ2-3	CASSSSPGREYF
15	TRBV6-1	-	CASSSTSGATYEQFF
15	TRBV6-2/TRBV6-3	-	CASSVTWAGSETQYF
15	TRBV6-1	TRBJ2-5	CASSYPGPPQETQYF
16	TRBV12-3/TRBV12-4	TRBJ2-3	CASGGVEAGRGDTQYF
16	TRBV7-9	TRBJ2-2	CASSPKGGGNTGELFF
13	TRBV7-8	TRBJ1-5	CASRAGSNQPQHF
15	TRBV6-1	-	CASSELAGGSNEQFF
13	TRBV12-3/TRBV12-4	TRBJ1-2	CATTQGFNYGYTF
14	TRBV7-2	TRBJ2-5	CASSLGTRKETQYF
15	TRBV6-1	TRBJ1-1	CASSSTGGMNTEAFF
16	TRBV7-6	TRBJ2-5	CASSFEDWGGRETQYF
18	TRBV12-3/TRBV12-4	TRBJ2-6	CASSSRDYGISGANVLTF
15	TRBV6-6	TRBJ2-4	CASSYSRRGGNEQYF
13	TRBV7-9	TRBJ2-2	CASSLAPVGELFF
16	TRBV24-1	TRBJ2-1	CATSDRAGAAYNEQFF
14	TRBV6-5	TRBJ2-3	CASSQLGGTDTQYF
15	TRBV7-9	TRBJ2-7	CASSYRAQSSYEQYF
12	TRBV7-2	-	CASSLEGSEQYF
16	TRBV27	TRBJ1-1	CASSFSFGTGGPEAFF
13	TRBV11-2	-	CASSLAWSYEQYF
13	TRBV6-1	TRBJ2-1	CASSGGGKETQFF
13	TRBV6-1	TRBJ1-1	CASDAVTGTEAFF
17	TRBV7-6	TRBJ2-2	CASSLDVAGGPTGELFF
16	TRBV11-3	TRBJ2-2	CASSLGTDQFTGELFF
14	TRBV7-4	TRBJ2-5	CASSPPGGRETQYF
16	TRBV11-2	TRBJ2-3	CASSLLSGADADTQYF
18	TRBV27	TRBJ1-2	CASSTTILRDRPNYGYTF
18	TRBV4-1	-	CASSQGVRDSGVQETQYF
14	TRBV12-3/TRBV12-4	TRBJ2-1	CASSRGGSYNEQFF
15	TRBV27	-	CASSLSASGLNEQYF